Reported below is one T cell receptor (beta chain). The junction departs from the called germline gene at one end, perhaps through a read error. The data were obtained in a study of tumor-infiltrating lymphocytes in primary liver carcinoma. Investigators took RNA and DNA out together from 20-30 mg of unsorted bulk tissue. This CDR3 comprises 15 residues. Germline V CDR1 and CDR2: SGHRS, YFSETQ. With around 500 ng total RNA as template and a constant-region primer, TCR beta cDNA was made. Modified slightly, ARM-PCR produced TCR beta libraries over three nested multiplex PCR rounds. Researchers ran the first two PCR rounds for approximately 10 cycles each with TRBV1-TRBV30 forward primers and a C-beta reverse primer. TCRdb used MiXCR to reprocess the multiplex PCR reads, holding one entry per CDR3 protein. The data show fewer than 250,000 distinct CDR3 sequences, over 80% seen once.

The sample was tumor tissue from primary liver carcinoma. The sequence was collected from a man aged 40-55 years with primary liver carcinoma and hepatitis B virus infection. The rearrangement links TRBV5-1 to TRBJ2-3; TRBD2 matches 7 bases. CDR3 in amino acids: CASTLGTISTDTQYF. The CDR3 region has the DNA TGCGCCAGCACCTTGGGGACTATTAGCACAGATACGCAGTATTTT. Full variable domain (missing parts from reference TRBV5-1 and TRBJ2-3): KAGVTQTPRYLIKTRGQQVTLSCSPISGHRSVSWYQQTPGQGLQFLFEYFSETQRNKGNFPGRFSGRQFSNSRSEMNVSTLELGDSALYLCASTLGTISTDTQYFGPGTRLTVL.